A selection of T cell receptor beta chains follows, all from one sample in a study of shared clonotypes between healthy human individuals. Sequenced by immunoSEQ multiplex PCR; TCRdb stores in-frame clones only, minus some. The sample records under 600,000 clones, more than 95% being singletons. Sequencing was performed on naive CD4+ T cells sorted from blood. These receptors all stem from a woman aged 25 to 39 in good health. The CDR3 runs from the conserved cysteine through the conserved F or W.

len	v_gene	j_gene	CDR3aa
17	TRBV9	TRBJ2-7	CASSVGYGTSGSYEQYF
14	TRBV28	TRBJ1-2	CASSSPRRGYGYTF
17	TRBV23-1	TRBJ1-1	CASSPPGREKENTEAFF
16	TRBV15	TRBJ2-1	CATSRAGLAGVHEQFF
13	TRBV27	TRBJ2-1	CASSWDRRYEQFF
12	TRBV5-6	TRBJ2-7	CASSPGLDEQYF
14	TRBV29-1	TRBJ2-3	CSVVWGSSTDTQYF
13	TRBV18	TRBJ2-5	CASSPGVEETQYF
15	TRBV4-1	TRBJ1-2	CASSQPRDTIYGYTF
15	TRBV6-1	TRBJ2-5	CASSRPGQVQETQYF
12	TRBV7-9	TRBJ2-7	CASSLRSDEQYF
12	TRBV30	TRBJ1-5	CAWSIPGQPQHF
14	TRBV30	TRBJ2-7	CAWARGQGDYEQYF
16	TRBV21-1	TRBJ2-2	CASSKVVTGSPGELFF
19	TRBV28	TRBJ2-2	CASSTFVRAGPSNTGELFF
15	TRBV11-2	TRBJ2-7	CASSLGTSFLYEQYF
15	TRBV7-3	TRBJ2-1	CASSFAGQAYNEQFF
16	TRBV9	TRBJ2-1	CASSVGIGHSYNEQFF
17	TRBV28	TRBJ2-1	CASSPRPPRGLNNEQFF
17	TRBV6-1	TRBJ2-7	CASSESLPSGLTYEQYF
14	TRBV28	TRBJ2-2	CASRSPGQVGELFF
14	TRBV2	TRBJ2-2	CATASGRSTGELFF
11	TRBV18	TRBJ2-3	CASSSGDTQYF
14	TRBV28	TRBJ1-4	CASSTRQGGEKLFF
15	TRBV2	TRBJ2-7	CASSLGLAGEDEQYF
15	TRBV6-6	TRBJ2-2	CASSYGQGFGGELFF
11	TRBV10-2	TRBJ1-2	CASSANYGYTF
15	TRBV11-2	TRBJ2-7	CASSLKLGSGYEQYF
15	TRBV2	TRBJ1-5	CASSVWGRSNQPQHF
14	TRBV11-2	TRBJ1-2	CASSAKQESYGYTF